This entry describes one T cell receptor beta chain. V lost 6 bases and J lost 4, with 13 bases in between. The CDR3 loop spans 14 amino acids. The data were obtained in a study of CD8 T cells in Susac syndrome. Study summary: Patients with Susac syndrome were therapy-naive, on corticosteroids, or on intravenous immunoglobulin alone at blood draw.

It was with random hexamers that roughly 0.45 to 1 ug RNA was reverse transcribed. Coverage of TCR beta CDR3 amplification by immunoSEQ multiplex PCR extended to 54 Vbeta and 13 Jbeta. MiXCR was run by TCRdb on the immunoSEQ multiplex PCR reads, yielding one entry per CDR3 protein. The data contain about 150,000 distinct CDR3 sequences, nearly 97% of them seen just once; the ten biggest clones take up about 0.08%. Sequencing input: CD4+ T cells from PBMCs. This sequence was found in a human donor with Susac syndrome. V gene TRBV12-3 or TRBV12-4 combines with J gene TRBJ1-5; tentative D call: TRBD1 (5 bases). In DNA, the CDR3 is TGTGCCAGCAGGTACGACAGTCTGAATCAGCCCCAGCATTTT. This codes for CASRYDSLNQPQHF.